Described below is a single T cell receptor beta chain sequence and its context. What it binds is not known. The data originate from a study of T cell repertoires in cytomegalovirus infection. Study details: It was the public TCR beta signatures that indicated both CMV infection and matching HLA type. Study results and limitations: Public TCR beta family frequency separated CMV-and-HLA carriers, including in an independent cohort. HLA-C-restricted CMV clonotypes gave the most frequent clonotype in two of eight donors.

TCRdb re-called the reads with MiXCR, one entry per CDR3 protein. The data hold 480,000 or so distinct CDR3 sequences, with around 11% observed a single time. The ends lost 4 bases at V and 2 bases at J; junction bases unmatched: 8. The CDR3 is 14 residues long. The germline gives CDR1 SQVTM, CDR2 ANQGSEA. This clonotype was obtained from a human donor in good health (CMV status not recorded). Some clones in this sample may be carry-over from other donors' samples. The sequenced sample consisted of PBMCs. The gene calls are TRBV29-1 and TRBJ2-7; 7 bases match TRBD1. For the CDR3, the DNA is TGCAGCGTTGTGAGACAGGGCCTACCCTACGAGCAGTACTTC. It specifies CSVVRQGLPYEQYF.